The following is a TCR beta chain sequence with its context. The antigen remains unidentified. The sample belongs to a study of graft-versus-host responses after intestinal transplantation. The assay was immunoSEQ multiplex PCR, and TCRdb's table has in-frame clones only and misses some. The repertoire consists of about 50,000 clones, with about 93% occurring once and the leading ten covering about 2.6%. The sequence was collected from a human donor who was the organ donor for an intestinal transplant. Specimen: unstimulated CD4+ T cells sorted from spleen or lymph node cells, collected before transplant.

CDR3 region: CASSFPGTDTQYF. CDR3 coding DNA: TGTGCCAGCAGTTTTCCAGGGACAGATACGCAGTATTTT. This chain joins TRBV28 and TRBJ2-3; maybe TRBD1 (5 bases). There are 13 residues in the CDR3. Trimming cost V 3 bases and J 3 bases, with 7 bases left between them. Germline V gene lookup returns CDR1 MDHEN and CDR2 SYDVKM.